This entry lists 10 T cell receptor beta chains sequenced from one sample in a study of PD-L1 blockade in urothelial cancer. Only in-frame clones appear in the TCRdb table, and some are missing; sequencing was by immunoSEQ multiplex PCR. This repertoire shows about 520 clones, about 32% found once; its top ten account for roughly 30%. Material: tumor tissue, obtained before atezolizumab (anti-PD-L1) treatment. Receptors were obtained from a woman in her sixties or seventies with urothelial cancer.

Relative to its sample, this clone is large. The chain has TRBV30 and TRBJ2-7; 9 nucleotides line up with TRBD2. Per germline, CDR1 GTSNPN and CDR2 SVGIG (reference sequence). The CDR3 extends over 14 amino acids. The V segment lost 1 base and the J segment 5 bases; nucleotides outside the gene matches: 6. The CDR3 DNA is TGTGCCTGGAGTGAGGGACTAGCCCATCACGAGCAGTACTTC. Its translation is CAWSEGLAHHEQYF.

V and J are TRBV19 and TRBJ2-2; D is unclear. This CDR3 has 14 residues. The V gene's germline CDR1 is LNHDA and CDR2 SQIVND (reference sequence). V was shortened by 7 bases and J by 4 bases, with 13 bases between the two germline ends. The CDR3 reads CASTTSSGTGELFF. DNA for the CDR3: TGTGCCAGTACGACATCTAGTGGCACCGGGGAGCTGTTTTTT.

V and J are TRBV19 and TRBJ2-7, with D maybe TRBD1 (7 bases). The CDR3 has 15 residues. Germline V gene sequence: CDR1 LNHDA, CDR2 SQIVND (reference sequence). The V end lost 4 bases, the J end lost 4 bases, and 17 bases lay between the germline ends. Here the CDR3 DNA reads TGTGCCAGTAGTAGCGGGACAGTCAATCCGTACGAGCAGTACTTC. Amino acid sequence: CASSSGTVNPYEQYF.

By share of the sample, this clone is medium-sized (0.01 to 0.1%). This chain uses TRBV11-3 with TRBJ1-1, with D possibly being TRBD1 (6 bases). CDR1 is SGHNT and CDR2 is YENEEA in the germline V gene. Trimming took 2 bases from V and 0 from J, leaving 13 bases between them. The CDR3 totals 16 residues. The CDR3 region is CASSLTPGEMNTEAFF. The CDR3, as DNA: TGTGCCAGCAGCTTAACGCCAGGGGAAATGAACACTGAAGCTTTCTTT.

The CDR3 DNA sequence: TGTGCCAGCTCCCCCGTAAGACCGGACACTGAAGCTTTCTTT. Translated, it gives CASSPVRPDTEAFF. V gene TRBV18 combines with J gene TRBJ1-1; D call uncertain. Germline CDR1 KGHSH, CDR2 LQKENI. The CDR3 contains 14 residues. Trimming removed 6 bases at V and 3 bases at J, with 14 bases between.

A few counts support this clone. The DNA of the CDR3 is TGTGCCAGCAGTCAATATATGGGAACCCAGGGGGCTAACACCGGGGAGCTGTTTTTT. Its translation: CASSQYMGTQGANTGELFF. The rearrangement links TRBV28 to TRBJ2-2; TRBD1 aligns across 8 bases. CDR3 length: 19 amino acids. Trimming cost V 5 bases and J 2 bases; bases outside gene matches: 16. The germline V gene encodes CDR1 MDHEN and CDR2 SYDVKM.

This clone is medium-sized by share. The chain employs TRBV6-8 and TRBJ1-1; 10 nucleotides agree with TRBD1. The CDR3 totals 16 residues. Germline V gives CDR1 MNHGY, CDR2 SAAAGT. With V trimmed by 2 bases and J by 1 base, 4 bases remained unmatched. The CDR3 spells CASSYQRDRGNTEAFF. For the CDR3, the DNA is TGTGCCAGCAGTTACCAAAGGGACAGGGGGAACACTGAAGCTTTCTTT.

The chain couples TRBV29-1 to TRBJ2-1; 10 bases match TRBD2. CDR1 SQVTM and CDR2 ANQGSEA come from the germline V gene. This CDR3 has 17 amino acids. Unmatched junction bases numbered 10, after V lost 2 bases and J lost 3 bases. Written as DNA, the CDR3 is TGCAGCGTTGAAAAGTCAGCGGGAGGGTTCTTCTACAATGAGCAGTTCTTC. It translates to CSVEKSAGGFFYNEQFF.

This clone is medium-sized. The chain joins TRBV6-8 to TRBJ2-7, with D possibly TRBD1 on 6 matching bases. Per germline, CDR1 MNHGY and CDR2 SAAAGT. This CDR3 contains 13 residues. This chain's CDR3 is CVARPDSYYEQYF. The CDR3 DNA reads as TGTGTTGCGCGCCCGGACAGTTACTACGAGCAGTACTTC.

The J gene is TRBJ1-2, the V gene TRBV15; no clear D gene. Trimming stripped 11 bases from V and 6 bases from J, with 25 bases between. The CDR3 runs 15 residues. Germline V lookup: CDR1 LNHNV, CDR2 YYDKDF (reference sequence). The CDR3: CAPITPGPKMDGYTF. The CDR3 nucleotides read TGTGCCCCCATTACACCCGGCCCGAAGATGGATGGCTACACCTTC. Together with reference TRBV15 and TRBJ1-2, the CDR3 gives the full variable domain: DAMVIQNPRYQVTQFGKPVTLSCSQTLNHNVMYWYQQKSSQAPKLLFHYYDKDFNNEADTPDNFQSRRPNTSFCFLDIRSPGLGDTAMYLCAPITPGPKMDGYTFGSGTRLTVV.